The rows below give T cell receptor beta chains drawn from one sample of a study of T-cell memory formation after mild COVID-19. MiXCR was run by TCRdb on the 5' RACE reads, yielding one entry per CDR3 protein. The sample holds 120,000 or so distinct CDR3 sequences; approximately 17% are singletons and the top ten take 5% to 5.5%. The source material was PBMCs or a T cell subset sorted from them (not recorded which). These TCRs come from a man aged 18 to 30 who had mild COVID-19 (a few samples of this study predate the infection). Cell type and time point are not known. CDR3s include the opening cysteine and the closing phenylalanine or tryptophan. D genes are given only for firm matches. Size tells how often a clone was seen (once, few, many) or the class of an expanded clone, and some rows leave it out.

j_gene | abundance | v_gene | d_gene | CDR3aa | CDR3nt
TRBJ1-1 | NA | TRBV6-5 | NA | CASKPDHTSDVAFF | TGTGCCAGCAAGCCAGACCACACCTCCGACGTAGCTTTCTTT
TRBJ2-3 | NA | TRBV20-1 | TRBD2 | CSATRGSGGTDTQYF | TGCAGTGCTACCCGGGGGAGCGGGGGCACAGATACGCAGTATTTT
TRBJ1-5 | NA | TRBV29-1 | NA | CSVGPGPNQPQHF | TGCAGCGTTGGTCCAGGCCCGAATCAGCCCCAGCATTTT
TRBJ2-7 | many | TRBV4-3 | TRBD2 | CASSQDQLAGGSYEQYF | TGCGCCAGCAGCCAAGATCAACTAGCGGGGGGTTCCTACGAGCAGTACTTC
TRBJ2-3 | few | TRBV7-2 | NA | CASSFGGGPGTQYF | TGTGCCAGCAGCTTCGGTGGAGGACCGGGTACGCAGTATTTT
TRBJ1-5 | few | TRBV15 | NA | CATSRQGSQPQHF | TGTGCCACCAGCAGACAGGGGTCTCAGCCCCAGCATTTT
TRBJ2-1 | NA | TRBV10-3 | TRBD1 | CAISRDRGYNEQFF | TGTGCCATCAGCCGGGACAGGGGATACAATGAGCAGTTCTTC
TRBJ2-1 | NA | TRBV5-1 | NA | CASSLEGDLNYNEQFF | TGCGCCAGCAGCTTGGAAGGGGACCTTAACTACAATGAGCAGTTCTTC
TRBJ1-2 | few | TRBV5-6 | NA | CASSPVGQPLHGYTF | TGTGCCAGCAGCCCGGTAGGACAGCCCCTACATGGCTACACCTTC
TRBJ2-1 | many | TRBV6-5 | NA | CAAPGSSYNEQFF | TGTGCCGCCCCGGGGAGCTCCTACAATGAGCAGTTCTTC
TRBJ2-6 | few | TRBV7-2 | NA | CASSQGGENVLTF | TGTGCCAGCAGCCAAGGTGGAGAGAACGTCCTGACTTTC
TRBJ2-7 | NA | TRBV3-1 | NA | CASSQDPATQQYF | TGTGCCAGCAGCCAAGATCCCGCGACCCAGCAGTACTTC
TRBJ2-1 | few | TRBV2 | NA | CARSRQVGEQFF | TGTGCCAGAAGCCGACAGGTCGGTGAGCAGTTCTTC
TRBJ2-7 | few | TRBV12-3/TRBV12-4 | NA | CASSLDVYEQYF | TGTGCCAGCAGTTTGGATGTCTACGAGCAGTACTTC
TRBJ1-1 | many | TRBV7-2 | NA | CASSSVIISAEAFF | TGTGCCAGCAGCTCGGTGATTATAAGCGCTGAAGCTTTCTTT
TRBJ2-3 | few | TRBV3-1 | NA | CASSQGLSSDTQYF | TGTGCCAGCAGCCAAGGGTTGAGCTCAGATACGCAGTATTTT
TRBJ2-5 | few | TRBV2 | NA | CASSGQIQETQYF | TGTGCCAGCAGCGGGCAGATCCAAGAGACCCAGTACTTC
TRBJ2-3 | few | TRBV29-1 | NA | CSGVSAMGTDTQYF | TGCAGCGGCGTTTCCGCGATGGGCACAGATACGCAGTATTTT
TRBJ2-5 | NA | TRBV7-3 | NA | CASSLSGAETQYF | TGTGCCAGCAGCTTATCCGGGGCGGAGACCCAGTACTTC
TRBJ2-7 | few | TRBV25-1 | NA | CASSLDAHEQYF | TGTGCCAGCTCTCTCGACGCCCACGAGCAGTACTTC
TRBJ2-1 | NA | TRBV5-1 | NA | CASRIDSSSYNEQFF | TGCGCCAGCCGAATTGACAGTAGCTCCTACAATGAGCAGTTCTTC
TRBJ2-1 | NA | TRBV20-1 | TRBD2 | CSAQLAPLAGNEQFF | TGCAGTGCCCAACTAGCCCCGTTAGCGGGGAATGAGCAGTTCTTC
TRBJ2-1 | few | TRBV9 | TRBD2 | CASSVAAGGAYNEQFF | TGTGCCAGCAGCGTAGCAGCGGGGGGTGCCTACAATGAGCAGTTCTTC
TRBJ2-2 | NA | TRBV2 | NA | CATLSGTTNTGELFF | TGTGCCACACTATCCGGGACAACGAACACCGGGGAGCTGTTTTTT
TRBJ1-2 | few | TRBV7-6 | TRBD1 | CASSLEAGGGYGYTF | TGTGCCAGCAGCTTAGAGGCAGGGGGCGGGTATGGCTACACCTTC
TRBJ2-1 | NA | TRBV5-1 | NA | CASRLATYNEQFF | TGCGCCAGCAGGCTAGCGACTTACAATGAGCAGTTCTTC
TRBJ1-1 | many | TRBV12-3/TRBV12-4 | NA | CASSLNQVNTEAFF | TGTGCCAGCAGTTTAAATCAGGTGAACACTGAAGCTTTCTTT
TRBJ1-2 | few | TRBV25-1 | NA | CASSEYSPRRREENGYTF | TGTGCCAGCAGTGAATATTCTCCGCGTAGGAGGGAGGAGAATGGCTACACCTTC
TRBJ2-5 | NA | TRBV29-1 | NA | CSVAQGSYQETQYF | TGCAGCGTTGCGCAGGGGTCGTACCAAGAGACCCAGTACTTC
TRBJ2-3 | NA | TRBV18 | NA | CASSPAPSTDTQYF | TGTGCCAGCTCACCTGCTCCTAGCACAGATACGCAGTATTTT
TRBJ2-5 | few | TRBV11-2 | NA | CASSRIGGGNQETQYF | TGTGCCAGCAGCCGAATCGGTGGGGGGAACCAAGAGACCCAGTACTTC
TRBJ2-2 | NA | TRBV4-2 | TRBD2 | CASSVLAGGPGTGELFF | TGTGCCAGCAGCGTGCTAGCGGGGGGGCCCGGCACCGGGGAGCTGTTTTTT
TRBJ2-2 | few | TRBV20-1 | NA | CSARVGLYTGELFF | TGCAGTGCTAGAGTCGGGCTATACACCGGGGAGCTGTTTTTT
TRBJ2-3 | few | TRBV20-1 | NA | CSARESGVDTQYF | TGCAGTGCTAGAGAGTCCGGGGTAGATACGCAGTATTTT
TRBJ2-5 | NA | TRBV6-2/TRBV6-3 | NA | CASSPGHSPTETQYF | TGTGCCAGCAGTCCGGGACACAGCCCTACGGAGACCCAGTACTTC
TRBJ2-1 | few | TRBV28 | NA | CASSPTAQVYNEQFF | TGTGCCAGCAGTCCAACAGCCCAGGTTTACAATGAGCAGTTCTTC
TRBJ1-2 | NA | TRBV12-3/TRBV12-4 | TRBD1 | CASSSTGGEGYTF | TGTGCCAGCAGTTCAACAGGGGGCGAAGGCTACACCTTC
TRBJ2-1 | NA | TRBV7-8 | NA | CASRNERGSRYNEQFF | TGTGCCAGCAGGAACGAGAGGGGGTCCCGGTACAATGAGCAGTTCTTC
TRBJ2-7 | NA | TRBV7-9 | NA | CASAGTSYEQYF | TGTGCCAGCGCCGGTACTTCCTACGAGCAGTACTTC
TRBJ2-1 | few | TRBV25-1 | NA | CASSELGLVGF | TGTGCCAGCAGTGAATTGGGGTTGGTGGGGTTC
TRBJ2-3 | NA | TRBV20-1 | NA | CSASGRPLGTDTQYF | TGCAGTGCAAGTGGAAGGCCCTTGGGAACAGATACGCAGTATTTT
TRBJ2-7 | NA | TRBV9 | NA | CASSPQGTGIYEQYF | TGTGCCAGCAGCCCTCAGGGCACGGGGATCTACGAGCAGTACTTC
TRBJ1-2 | NA | TRBV12-3/TRBV12-4 | TRBD1 | CASSISGTGKTAYGYTF | TGTGCCAGCAGTATCTCCGGGACAGGGAAAACAGCATATGGCTACACCTTC
TRBJ2-3 | NA | TRBV5-1 | NA | CASSWWGGTDTQYF | TGCGCCAGCAGCTGGTGGGGGGGCACAGATACGCAGTATTTT
TRBJ1-2 | NA | TRBV11-2 | NA | CASRGWGGNYGYTF | TGTGCCAGCAGGGGGTGGGGCGGGAACTATGGCTACACCTTC
TRBJ1-1 | NA | TRBV4-3 | NA | CASSFDSDGAEAFF | TGCGCCAGCAGTTTCGACTCCGATGGGGCTGAAGCTTTCTTT
TRBJ2-3 | NA | TRBV7-3 | NA | CASSDISTDTQYF | TGTGCCAGCAGCGACATTAGCACAGATACGCAGTATTTT
TRBJ1-2 | few | TRBV12-3/TRBV12-4 | NA | CASSSGDGYTF | TGTGCCAGCAGCTCCGGGGACGGCTACACCTTC
TRBJ2-3 | NA | TRBV6-6 | NA | CASSYRASSDTQYF | TGTGCCAGCAGCTACAGGGCTAGCTCAGATACGCAGTATTTT
TRBJ1-6 | few | TRBV5-1 | TRBD1 | CASSFGRGPSPLHF | TGCGCCAGCAGCTTCGGCAGGGGGCCGTCACCCCTCCACTTT
TRBJ2-3 | NA | TRBV11-2 | NA | CASSKDRGSTDTQYF | TGTGCCAGCAGTAAAGACCGGGGAAGCACAGATACGCAGTATTTT
TRBJ2-4 | NA | TRBV29-1 | NA | CSVVGKRLYF | TGCAGCGTTGTAGGGAAGCGTTTGTACTTC
TRBJ1-4 | NA | TRBV20-1 | NA | CSARRADGDEKLFF | TGCAGTGCTAGGAGGGCAGACGGGGATGAAAAACTGTTTTTT
TRBJ2-5 | NA | TRBV6-2/TRBV6-3 | NA | CASTPGLALETQYF | TGTGCCAGCACCCCCGGGTTAGCCTTAGAGACCCAGTACTTC
TRBJ1-6 | few | TRBV12-3/TRBV12-4 | NA | CASSLDRTNSPLHF | TGTGCCAGCAGTTTAGACAGGACCAATTCACCCCTCCACTTT